Below, one T cell receptor (beta chain) is given with its context. Antigen unknown. Sequencing was performed with immunoSEQ multiplex PCR; in TCRdb, only in-frame clones are kept and a portion is missing. Altogether about 1 million clones are present, under 80% being singletons, with the ten largest covering 1.2% to 1.5%. The sample belongs to a study of shared clonotypes between healthy human individuals. Study-wide points: Relative to their counterparts shared across all four donors, non-shared clonotypes exhibited diminished generation probabilities. Memory subsets had estimated richness that was generally smaller than that of naive subsets.

The CDR3 covers 14 residues. Germline V gives CDR1 SNHLY, CDR2 FYNNEI. V shed 6 bases and J 5 bases; nucleotides not matched to a gene: 9. The sequencing sample was made of memory CD4+ T cells sorted from blood. Subset indicated: CD45RA-negative fraction. The rearrangement uses TRBV2 and TRBJ2-7, with 8 bases matching TRBD1. This TCR was sampled from a man between 18 and 35 years old in good health. CDR3 amino acids: CASSKDRASNEQYF. DNA of the CDR3: TGTGCCAGCAGCAAGGACAGGGCGTCCAACGAGCAGTACTTC. The full variable domain, with the rest looked up from reference TRBV2 and TRBJ2-7, is EPEVTQTPSHQVTQMGQEVILRCVPISNHLYFYWYRQILGQKVEFLVSFYNNEISEKSEIFDDQFSVERPDGSNFTLKIRSTKLEDSAMYFCASSKDRASNEQYFGPGTRLTVT.